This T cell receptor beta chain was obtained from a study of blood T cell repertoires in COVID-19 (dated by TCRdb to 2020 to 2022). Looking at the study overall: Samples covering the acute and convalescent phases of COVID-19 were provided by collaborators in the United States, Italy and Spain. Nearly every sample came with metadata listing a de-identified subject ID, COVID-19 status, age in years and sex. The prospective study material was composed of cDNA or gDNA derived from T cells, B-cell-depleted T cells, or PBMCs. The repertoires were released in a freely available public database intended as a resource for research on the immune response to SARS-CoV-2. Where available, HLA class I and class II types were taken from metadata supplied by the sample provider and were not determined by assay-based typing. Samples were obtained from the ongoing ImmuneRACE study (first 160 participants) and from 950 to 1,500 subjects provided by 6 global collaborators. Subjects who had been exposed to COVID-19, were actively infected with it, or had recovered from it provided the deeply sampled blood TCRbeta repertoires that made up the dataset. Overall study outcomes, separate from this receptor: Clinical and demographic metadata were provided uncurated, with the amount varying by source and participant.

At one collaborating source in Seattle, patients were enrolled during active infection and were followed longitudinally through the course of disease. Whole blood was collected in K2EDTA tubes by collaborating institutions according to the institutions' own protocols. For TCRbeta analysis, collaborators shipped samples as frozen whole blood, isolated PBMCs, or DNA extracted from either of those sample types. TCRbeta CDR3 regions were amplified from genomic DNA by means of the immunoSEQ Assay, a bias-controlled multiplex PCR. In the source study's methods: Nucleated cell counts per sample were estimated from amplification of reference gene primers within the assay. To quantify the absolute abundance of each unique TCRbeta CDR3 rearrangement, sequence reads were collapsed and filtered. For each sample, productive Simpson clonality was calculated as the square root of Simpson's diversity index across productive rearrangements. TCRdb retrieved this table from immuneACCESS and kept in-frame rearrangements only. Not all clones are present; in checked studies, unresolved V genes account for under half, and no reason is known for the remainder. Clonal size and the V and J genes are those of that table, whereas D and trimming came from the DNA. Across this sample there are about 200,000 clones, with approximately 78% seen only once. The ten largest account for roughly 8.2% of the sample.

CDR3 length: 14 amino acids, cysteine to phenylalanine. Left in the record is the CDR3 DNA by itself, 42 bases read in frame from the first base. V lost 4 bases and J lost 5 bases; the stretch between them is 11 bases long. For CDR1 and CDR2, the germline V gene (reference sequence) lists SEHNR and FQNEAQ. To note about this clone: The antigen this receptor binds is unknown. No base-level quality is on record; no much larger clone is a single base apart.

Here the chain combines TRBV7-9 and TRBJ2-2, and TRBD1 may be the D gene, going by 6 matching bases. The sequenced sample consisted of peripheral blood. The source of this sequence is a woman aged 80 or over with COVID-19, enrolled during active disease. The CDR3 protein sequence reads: CASSSFQGTGELFF. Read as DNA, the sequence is TGTGCCAGCAGCTCATTTCAGGGGACCGGGGAGCTGTTTTTT.